The T cell receptor beta chain under discussion was sequenced for a study of shared clonotypes between healthy human individuals. The method was immunoSEQ multiplex PCR; TCRdb's version includes in-frame clones alone and lacks a portion of them. The sample shows over a million clones, around 95% of them seen only once. Trimming left V 4 bases short and J 4 bases short, with 19 bases between. The CDR3 is 16 amino acids. CDR1 is SGHAT, CDR2 FQNNGV, per germline. The chain combines TRBV11-2 with TRBJ2-5, with a tentative D call TRBD1 (5 bases). The clonotype comes from a man aged 25 to 40 in good health. The sample taken for sequencing was naive CD4+ T cells sorted from blood. Subset specified: CD45RA+ positively selected. CDR3 in amino acids: CASSSLDSQLTETQYF. The CDR3 nucleotides read TGTGCCAGCAGCTCGCTCGACAGCCAGCTTACAGAGACCCAGTACTTC.